These 23 T cell receptor beta chains were all obtained from the same sample, sequenced in a study of T cells in Graves' hyperthyroidism and ophthalmopathy. Amplification of TCR beta CDR3 regions was performed using RNA transcripts as template. In the first-round RT-PCR of the TCR CDR3, the HTBI primer set was used. TCRdb redid the calling of the multiplex PCR reads with MiXCR, one entry per CDR3 protein. This sample has around 350,000 distinct CDR3 sequences; around 25% occur once, and the top ten carry about 70%. The sequencing sample was made of blood. These receptors came from a man aged 50 to 60 with Graves' hyperthyroidism.

The chain employs TRBV27 and TRBJ1-1; 10 positions agree with TRBD1. V trimming: 8 bases; J trimming: 5 bases; junction bases outside the gene matches: 5. Germline assignment: CDR1 MNHEY and CDR2 SMNVEV (reference sequence). This CDR3 region has 13 residues. The CDR3, as DNA: TGTGCCAGCGGGTGGACAGGGGGTACTGAAGCTTTCTTT. It yields the protein CASGWTGGTEAFF.

This clonotype was detected ten times or more. The rearrangement links TRBV12-3 or TRBV12-4 to TRBJ2-7; the D is unclear. The CDR3 loop spans 13 amino acids. The V and J ends lost 5 bases and 2 bases respectively, with 10 bases between them. CDR3 loop: CASSPGRAYEQYF. CDR3 coding DNA: TGTGCCAGCAGTCCAGGTAGAGCCTACGAGCAGTACTTC.

The rearrangement uses TRBV30 and TRBJ2-3, with D possibly called TRBD1 or TRBD2 (5 bases each). The CDR3 has 15 amino acids. Germline-derived CDR1 and CDR2 are GTSNPN and SVGIG (reference sequence). Trimming pared 4 bases from V and 7 bases from J, leaving 21 bases between. CDR3 sequence: CAWIPGTDRAYTQYF. The CDR3 DNA sequence: TGTGCCTGGATCCCAGGGACGGATAGAGCCTATACGCAGTATTTT.

The chain has TRBV6-1 and TRBJ1-2; D is ambiguous. Germline CDR1 is MNHNS and CDR2 is SASEGT. This CDR3 comprises 10 residues. Trimming took 4 bases from V and 10 from J, leaving 7 bases between them. The CDR3 loop is CASSGFAYTF. CDR3 nucleotides: TGTGCCAGCAGTGGCTTCGCCTACACCTTC.

This clonotype showed up just a few times. This rearrangement joins TRBV7-9 to TRBJ2-1, with 7 bases aligning to TRBD2. Germline values: CDR1 SEHNR, CDR2 FQNEAQ (reference sequence). Trimming cost V 0 bases and J 1 base; bases outside gene matches: 6. The CDR3 runs 17 residues. DNA for the CDR3: TGTGCCAGCAGCTTAGCCGCCCTAGCGGAGTCCTACAATGAGCAGTTCTTC. Protein: CASSLAALAESYNEQFF. The full variable domain, in which reference TRBV7-9 and TRBJ2-1 provide the parts outside the CDR3, is DTGVSQNPRHKITKRGQNVTFRCDPISEHNRLYWYRQTLGQGPEFLTYFQNEAQLEKSRLLSDRFSAERPKGSFSTLEIQRTEQGDSAMYLCASSLAALAESYNEQFFGPGTRLTVL.

To note about this clonotype: One base away lies a much larger clone, so this may be a sequencing read error. CDR3 sequence (DNA): TGTGCCAGCTCACCCAGGGACTATGGCTGCACCTTC. Its protein is CASSPRDYGCTF. The chain carries TRBV18 and TRBJ1-2; maybe TRBD1 (5 bases). The CDR3 runs to 12 residues. Germline V gene lookup returns CDR1 KGHSH and CDR2 LQKENI.

The chain joins TRBV12-3 or TRBV12-4 to TRBJ2-5; D is undetermined. V was shortened by 3 bases and J by 4 bases, with 9 bases between the two germline ends. The CDR3 is 13 amino acids. The CDR3, as DNA: TGTGCCAGCAGTTTTGGACCCGGAGAGACCCAGTACTTC. It specifies CASSFGPGETQYF.

This clonotype has a handful of counts. CDR3 in amino acids: CASSDLGGAYEQYF. As DNA, the CDR3 is TGTGCCAGCAGTGATCTAGGAGGGGCCTACGAGCAGTACTTC. The V and J genes are TRBV2 and TRBJ2-7, with a weak D call TRBD2 (6 bases). Germline V lookup: CDR1 SNHLY, CDR2 FYNNEI. The germline V and J ends were trimmed by 3 bases and 2 bases, with 11 bases remaining between them. The CDR3 runs to 14 residues.

The V and J genes are TRBV18 and TRBJ2-3; D is possibly TRBD2 (5 bases). This CDR3 region has 16 residues. Deletions cut 0 bases from V and 3 bases from J, with 13 bases between. Germline assignment: CDR1 KGHSH and CDR2 LQKENI. The CDR3 nucleotides are TGTGCCAGCTCACCACCAGGGTCGCGGGTAACAGATACGCAGTATTTT. It encodes CASSPPGSRVTDTQYF.

This clonotype was found a few times. The rearrangement uses TRBV12-3 or TRBV12-4 and TRBJ2-2; 11 bases fit TRBD1. The CDR3 loop spans 15 amino acids. The J segment lost 3 bases and the V segment lost 5 bases, leaving 2 bases of the junction unmatched. The CDR3 loop reads CASSRTGGDTGELFF. CDR3 bases: TGTGCCAGCAGTCGGACAGGGGGCGACACCGGGGAGCTGTTTTTT.

J is TRBJ2-5 and V is TRBV5-5; D possibly corresponds to TRBD1 (5 bases). Deletions cut 0 bases from V and 5 bases from J, with 14 bases between. CDR1 and CDR2 from the germline V gene are SGHKS and YYEKEE (reference sequence). This CDR3 region has 15 residues. CDR3 nucleotides: TGTGCCAGCAGCTTGGGACAGCTGCTTTTGGAGACCCAGTACTTC. Translated, it gives CASSLGQLLLETQYF.

This chain uses TRBV7-3 with TRBJ2-3, with D possibly matching TRBD1 (6 bases). Germline CDR1 is SGHTA and CDR2 is FQGTGA. There are 16 residues in the CDR3. Deletions cut 6 bases from V and 2 bases from J, with 18 bases between. The CDR3, as DNA: TGTGCCAGCAGAAAACAGGGAGTCAGGACCACAGATACGCAGTATTTT. This translates into CASRKQGVRTTDTQYF.

A word on this clonotype: A much bigger clone sits one base away, suggesting this may be a read error. The rearrangement uses TRBV12-3 or TRBV12-4 and TRBJ1-1, with D unclear. Trimming cost V 8 bases and J 10 bases, with 20 bases left between them. The CDR3 consists of 13 residues. CDR3 nucleotide sequence: TGTGCCAGCGCCAGAACCCAACTATGGACAGCTTTCTTT. It encodes CASARTQLWTAFF.

This chain uses TRBV6-1 with TRBJ1-6; 8 positions agree with TRBD1. The CDR3 sequence is 14 residues long. The germline gives CDR1 MNHNS, CDR2 SASEGT. V was clipped by 6 bases and J by 10 bases; unmatched bases: 8. Here the CDR3 reads CASSLQGVRSPLHF. The CDR3 DNA is TGTGCCAGCAGCCTACAGGGGGTGCGGTCACCCCTCCACTTT.

The rearrangement uses TRBV3-1 and TRBJ1-6, with D unclear. V was cut by 3 bases and J by 4 bases, with 10 bases left in between. The CDR3 length is 15 residues. The germline V gene encodes CDR1 LGHDT and CDR2 YNNKEL (reference sequence). DNA of the CDR3: TGTGCCAGCAGCCAGCAGACGGGTTATAATTCACCCCTCCACTTT. Encoded protein: CASSQQTGYNSPLHF.

The J gene is TRBJ2-7, the V gene TRBV19, with 9 bases identical to TRBD2. The trim removed 5 bases at V and 4 bases at J, leaving 9 bases unmatched. This CDR3 has 15 amino acids. Per the germline V gene, CDR1 is LNHDA and CDR2 is SQIVND (reference sequence). This CDR3 reads CASSPGTSRVYEQYF. In DNA form, the CDR3 reads TGTGCCAGTAGTCCGGGGACTAGCAGGGTTTACGAGCAGTACTTC.

V is TRBV9 and J is TRBJ1-4; no firm D call. Germline values: CDR1 SGDLS, CDR2 YYNGEE. The V end lost 0 bases, the J end lost 4 bases, and 7 bases lay between the germline ends. The CDR3 is 14 residues long. Here the CDR3 reads CASSVARDNEKLFF. CDR3 DNA sequence: TGTGCCAGCAGCGTAGCCAGAGATAATGAAAAACTGTTTTTT. The complete variable domain, with remaining parts taken from reference TRBV9 and TRBJ1-4, reads DSGVTQTPKHLITATGQRVTLRCSPRSGDLSVYWYQQSLDQGLQFLIQYYNGEERAKGNILERFSAQQFPDLHSELNLSSLELGDSALYFCASSVARDNEKLFFGSGTQLSVL.

At least ten counts were recorded for this clonotype. This sequence joins TRBV7-3 and TRBJ2-1; 14 bases are a match to TRBD2. With V trimmed by 5 bases and J by 8 bases, 8 bases remained unmatched. In germline, CDR1 is SGHTA, CDR2 FQGTGA. The CDR3 spans 16 residues. For the CDR3, the DNA is TGTGCCAGCAGCCCCACCGGGACTAGCGGGAGTGATGAGCAGTTCTTC. Its translation: CASSPTGTSGSDEQFF.

The rearrangement uses TRBV12-3 or TRBV12-4 and TRBJ2-3; the match to TRBD2 covers 7 bases. This CDR3 has 17 residues. V trimming: 2 bases; J trimming: 2 bases; junction bases outside the gene matches: 10. CDR3 in DNA: TGTGCCAGCAGTTTAACCCCTAGCGGAATTTTCACAGATACGCAGTATTTT. Translating it yields CASSLTPSGIFTDTQYF.

This clonotype appeared many times. The chain carries TRBV30 and TRBJ1-1; no firm D call. CDR3 length: 14 amino acids. V was shortened by 4 bases and J by 1 base, with 13 bases between the two germline ends. CDR1 and CDR2 from the germline V gene are GTSNPN and SVGIG (reference sequence). In DNA form, the CDR3 reads TGTGCCTGGATTAAGGCCAGTGGGAACACTGAAGCTTTCTTT. It translates to CAWIKASGNTEAFF.

This clonotype occurred a few times. The V call is TRBV5-1, the J call TRBJ1-2; D remains unclear. Germline CDR1 reads SGHRS; CDR2 reads YFSETQ. Trimming shortened V by 1 base and J by 6 bases, and 16 bases separated the two germline ends. The CDR3 has 15 residues. The CDR3 is CASSLSGIKSHGYTF. The CDR3 DNA follows: TGCGCCAGCAGCTTGTCCGGGATTAAGTCCCATGGCTACACCTTC.

The chain has TRBV6-1 and TRBJ1-2; 8 nucleotides align to TRBD1. Germline-derived CDR1 and CDR2 are MNHNS and SASEGT. V shed 0 bases, J shed 1 base, and the junction held 1 base outside the gene matches. This CDR3 spans 15 amino acids. CDR3 sequence (DNA): TGTGCCAGCAGTGAAGCCAGGGGGCATAACTATGGCTACACCTTC. This translates into CASSEARGHNYGYTF.

The gene calls are TRBV7-2 and TRBJ2-2; 10 bases match TRBD2. Germline values: CDR1 SGHTA, CDR2 FQGNSA. The CDR3 runs to 17 residues. Trimming removed 5 bases from V and 6 bases from J; junction bases left unmatched: 12. The DNA of the CDR3 is TGTGCCAGCAGCCCTACAGTAGCGGGAGGATGGGCCGGGGAGCTGTTTTTT. Its translation: CASSPTVAGGWAGELFF.